The source of this TCR beta chain is a study of lymphopenia after photon versus proton radiotherapy. The table came from immunoSEQ multiplex PCR; TCRdb's copy has only in-frame clones and leaves some out. The repertoire consists of 25,000 to 35,000 clones, with roughly 88% occurring once and the leading ten covering approximately 6.8%. The CDR3 consists of 15 residues. The V gene lost 6 bases and the J gene lost 0 bases, with 13 bases spanning the gap. The germline V gene has CDR1 KGHSH and CDR2 LQKENI. This clone was observed once. Its antigen is currently unknown. Study-level findings and limits: A bigger post-nadir fall in TCR diversity correlated inversely with survival time in deceased patients.

The sequence was collected from a woman in her forties or fifties with pancreatic cancer. The source was peripheral blood, collected from a patient treated with photon-based radiotherapy. The rearrangement joins TRBV18 to TRBJ2-3; D is possibly TRBD1 or TRBD2 (5 bases each). The CDR3 DNA reads as TGTGCCAGCTCGGGACGGACATCAAGCACAGATACGCAGTATTTT. This sequence encodes CASSGRTSSTDTQYF. Using reference TRBV18 and TRBJ2-3 for the parts outside the CDR3, the full variable domain is NAGVMQNPRHLVRRRGQEARLRCSPMKGHSHVYWYRQLPEEGLKFMVYLQKENIIDESGMPKERFSAEFPKEGPSILRIQQVVRGDSAAYFCASSGRTSSTDTQYFGPGTRLTVL.